Following are 8 T cell receptor beta chains from one sample sequenced in a study of T cell clonality in common variable immunodeficiency. Method: immunoSEQ multiplex PCR; TCRdb's copy keeps in-frame clones and lacks some. The sample yields roughly 60,000 clones, without any singletons. Sequenced material: peripheral blood mononuclear cells. Every receptor here comes from a person aged 18 to 69 in good health.

Comment on this clone: The sequence runs out 3 residues before the end of the CDR3; the remainder is reconstructed from the germline J gene. The rearrangement links TRBV7-9 to TRBJ2-5; no clear D gene. Germline V gene lookup returns CDR1 SEHNR and CDR2 FQNEAQ (reference sequence). The CDR3 has 13 residues. The V gene lost 6 bases and the J gene lost 2 bases, with 10 bases spanning the gap. The CDR3: CASSSGSQETQYF. The CDR3 DNA, read in part, is TGTGCCAGCAGTTCCGGGTCTCAAGAGACC.

This clone was recorded many times. The CDR3 is cut off 3 residues early in the read; its end comes from the germline J gene. The V gene is TRBV11-2, the J gene TRBJ2-1; TRBD2 matches at 7 bases. CDR1 is SGHAT and CDR2 is FQNNGV in the germline V gene. The CDR3 length is 13 residues. Trimming at V came to 3 bases and at J to 6 bases, leaving 2 bases not matched to a gene. CDR3 sequence reads: CASSFGGSNEQFF. Partial CDR3 DNA: TGTGCCAGCAGCTTCGGCGGGAGCAATGAG.

This clone was counted many times. Sequencing ends 3 residues short of the CDR3 end; the germline J gene provides the rest. This chain connects TRBV7-9 to TRBJ2-1; D remains unclear. CDR3 size: 13 residues. Germline-derived CDR1 and CDR2 are SEHNR and FQNEAQ (reference sequence). With 0 bases removed from V and 8 bases from J, the gap between germline ends came to 8 bases. CDR3 DNA, as far as it was read: TGTGCCAGCAGCTTAGCGAGTCCGGATGAG. Protein: CASSLASPDE. The whole CDR3 region reads CASSLASPDEQFF.

This clone was detected ten times or more. The read ends 3 residues shy of where the CDR3 ends; the end is completed using the germline J gene. This chain links TRBV7-9 with TRBJ1-2, with no clear D. Trimming took off 3 bases at V and 0 bases at J, with 8 bases between the two ends. CDR3 length equals 14 residues. Per germline, CDR1 SEHNR and CDR2 FQNEAQ (reference sequence). The part of the CDR3 DNA that was read is TGTGCCAGCAGCTTGGGCGGGACTAACTATGGC. Translating it yields CASSLGGTNYG. The entire CDR3 reads CASSLGGTNYGYTF. The variable domain in full, with the rest retrieved from reference TRBV7-9 and TRBJ1-2, is DTGVSQNPRHKITKRGQNVTFRCDPISEHNRLYWYRQTLGQGPEFLTYFQNEAQLEKSRLLSDRFSAERPKGSFSTLEIQRTEQGDSAMYLCASSLGGTNYGYTFGSGTRLTVV.

As concerns this clone: Read sequence stops 3 residues before the CDR3 end, and the germline J gene provides the missing end. The chain recombines TRBV11-3 with TRBJ2-7; 11 bases agree with TRBD2. Germline CDR1 SGHNT, CDR2 YENEEA. V dropped 5 bases and J dropped 0; count of bases not matched to a gene: 3. This CDR3 region has 15 residues. CDR3 sequence reads: CASSRLAGTSYEQYF. Incomplete CDR3 DNA: TGTGCCAGCAGCCGACTAGCGGGAACCTCCTACGAG.

Ten or more counts support this clone. The read terminates 3 residues ahead of where the CDR3 ends, so the germline J gene completes it. The chain recombines TRBV19 with TRBJ2-1, with TRBD2 matching over 9 bases. Trimming at V came to 5 bases and at J to 3 bases, leaving 5 bases not matched to a gene. The V gene's germline CDR1 is LNHDA and CDR2 SQIVND (reference sequence). The CDR3 is 15 amino acids. The CDR3 DNA, read in part, is TGTGCCAGTAGTCGCGCGGGGGGGGGCTACAATGAG. It specifies CASSRAGGGYNE. The full CDR3 sequence reads CASSRAGGGYNEQFF.

As for this clone: The sequenced fragment ends 3 residues before the CDR3 boundary, so the rest is inferred from the germline J gene. The chain joins TRBV7-9 to TRBJ2-1, with 11 bases lining up with TRBD2. Germline CDR1 SEHNR, CDR2 FQNEAQ (reference sequence). V gave up 5 bases and J gave up 5 bases; unmatched junction bases: 5. The length of the CDR3 is 15 residues. The CDR3 here is CASSPLGLADNEQFF. CDR3 DNA (partial): TGTGCCAGCAGCCCCTTGGGACTAGCGGACAATGAG.

This clone was recorded many times. The DNA ends 3 residues before the CDR3 does, and the rest of the CDR3 is filled in from the germline J gene. The chain recombines TRBV5-1 with TRBJ1-1, with 7 positions matching TRBD1. The CDR3 consists of 14 residues. Germline V gives CDR1 SGHRS, CDR2 YFSETQ. The CDR3 sequence: CASSTDRPGIEAFF. The sequenced part of the CDR3 DNA is TGCGCCAGCAGCACGGACAGGCCCGGGATTGAG.